These 5 T cell receptor beta chains originate from one sample sequenced in a study of radiotherapy plus CTLA-4 blockade in lung cancer. Produced via immunoSEQ multiplex PCR; TCRdb's table is partial and in-frame only. This sample has 89,000 or so clones, with more than 75% found just once. This sample comprised peripheral blood, obtained from a patient treated with radiotherapy plus ipilimumab. The receptors shown here come from a human donor with non-small cell lung cancer who had a partial response to radiotherapy plus ipilimumab.

The chain employs TRBV9 and TRBJ2-7; D might be TRBD2 (5 bases). CDR3 length: 14 amino acids. Trimming removed 4 bases from V and 2 bases from J, with 13 bases in between. CDR1 and CDR2 (germline): SGDLS, YYNGEE. The CDR3 sequence is CASSPGTGTYEQYF. The CDR3 bases are TGTGCCAGCAGCCCAGGAACGGGGACCTACGAGCAGTACTTC.

This chain links TRBV6-5 with TRBJ1-5; 10 bases align to TRBD1. The junction had 10 bases not matched to a gene; V was cut back by 8 bases and J by 6 bases. This CDR3 has 15 amino acids. Germline V lookup: CDR1 MNHEY, CDR2 SVGAGI. DNA for the CDR3: TGTGCCAGCGGCCGACAGGGGGCGCGGGGTCAGCCCCAGCATTTT. This encodes CASGRQGARGQPQHF.

V and J are TRBV4-1 and TRBJ2-2; D is perhaps TRBD1 (6 bases). The length of the CDR3 is 14 residues. V lost 4 bases and J lost 3, with 9 bases in between. Germline CDR1 MGHRA, CDR2 YSYEKL. The CDR3 DNA reads TGCGCCAGCAGCCGGACAGACTACACCGGGGAGCTGTTTTTT. Its protein is CASSRTDYTGELFF.

The chain employs TRBV27 and TRBJ1-5; no firm D call. V shed 5 bases and J shed 2 bases, with 7 bases lying between them. This CDR3 contains 13 residues. Germline assignment: CDR1 MNHEY and CDR2 SMNVEV (reference sequence). The CDR3 region is CASSRVGNQPQHF. CDR3 DNA: TGTGCCAGCAGTCGGGTTGGCAATCAGCCCCAGCATTTT.

The V call is TRBV28, the J call TRBJ1-3; D call uncertain. CDR1 MDHEN and CDR2 SYDVKM come from the germline V gene. With 6 bases removed from V and 3 bases from J, the gap between germline ends came to 15 bases. The CDR3 loop spans 15 amino acids. CDR3 loop: CASSARTRVGNTIYF. For the CDR3, the DNA is TGTGCCAGCAGCGCTAGGACTCGGGTTGGAAACACCATATATTTT.